The sequence of this T cell receptor beta chain was determined in a study of control samples from healthy donors and cancer patients. This clone was recorded many times. Using immunoSEQ multiplex PCR, the repertoire was profiled, and TCRdb retains in-frame clones only, with some absent. The table shows tens of thousands of clones, with about 87% occurring only once. The CDR3 sequence is 14 residues long. V shed 3 bases and J shed 2 bases, with 11 bases lying between them. Germline V lookup: CDR1 MNHEY, CDR2 SMNVEV (reference sequence). The sequenced sample consisted of PBMCs. The J gene is TRBJ2-7, the V gene TRBV27, with a possible D match to TRBD1 (6 bases). The TCR sequence derives from a woman aged 55 to 70 with head and neck cancer. This chain's CDR3 is CASSFVRGAYEQYF. The CDR3 DNA reads TGTGCCAGCAGTTTCGTCAGGGGAGCCTACGAGCAGTACTTC.